This T cell receptor (beta chain) stems from a study of blood T cell repertoires in COVID-19. Only in-frame clones appear in the TCRdb table, and some are missing; sequencing was by immunoSEQ multiplex PCR. Altogether more than 400,000 clones are present, 75% to 90% being singletons, with the ten largest covering 0.7%. The CDR3 spans 15 residues. The germline V gene encodes CDR1 MDHEN and CDR2 SYDVKM. J lost 3 bases, V lost 10 bases, and 10 bases had no gene match. V and J are TRBV28 and TRBJ1-3, with 9 bases matching TRBD1. This sequence originates from a young woman who had recovered from COVID-19. Sequences were obtained from PBMCs or T cells enriched from blood (not recorded which). CDR3 amino acids: CATSDRGIFGNTIYF. The CDR3 bases are TGTGCCACCTCCGACAGGGGGATCTTTGGAAACACCATATATTTT.